The sample holds many counts of the clone carrying this TCR beta chain. Its specificity is not known. Each cDNA molecule carried a unique molecular identifier. TCRdb reprocessed the 5' RACE reads with MiXCR, giving one entry per CDR3 protein. Among tens of thousands of distinct CDR3 sequences listed, roughly 12% were seen once. The germline V and J ends were trimmed by 2 bases and 2 bases, with 19 bases remaining between them. The CDR3 spans 17 residues. Germline values: CDR1 LGHNT, CDR2 FRNRAP. The data are from a study of early T cells in non-severe SARS-CoV-2 infection. Study-level information: Sequenced material consisted of bulk RNA (from unsorted whole blood), and chains were unpaired.

Study-wide results and caveats: Matching against VDJdb likely underestimated virus-specific expansions, favoring anti-spike CD8.

This chain links TRBV12-5 with TRBJ2-7; possibly TRBD1 for D (5 bases). The sequence was collected from an adult who was a healthcare worker with PCR-confirmed SARS-CoV-2 infection or an uninfected control (not recorded which). The source material was whole blood. CDR3 residues: CASGLSRGNRTTYEQYF. For the CDR3, the DNA is TGTGCTAGTGGTTTGAGCCGAGGTAATAGGACAACCTACGAGCAGTACTTC.